The clone carrying this T cell receptor (beta chain) was recorded many times. TCRdb called the 5' RACE reads again in MiXCR, with one record for every CDR3 protein. Of 110,000 or so distinct CDR3 sequences listed, approximately 11% were seen once; the top ten hold approximately 24%. These data belong to a study of spatial heterogeneity in lung cancer. The CDR3 is 12 amino acids. The germline CDR1 and CDR2 sequences are SQVTM and ANQGSEA. Trimming took off 4 bases at V and 5 bases at J, with 11 bases between the two ends. Described time point: blood at routine non-recurrence follow-up after resection. The source material was PBMCs, sampled at follow-up. V gene TRBV29-1 combines with J gene TRBJ2-5; tentative D call: TRBD1 (6 bases). The clonotype was recovered from a female donor with early-stage non-small cell lung cancer. The CDR3 is CSVGQGRETQYF. The DNA for the CDR3 is TGCAGCGTTGGGCAGGGGCGGGAGACCCAGTACTTC.